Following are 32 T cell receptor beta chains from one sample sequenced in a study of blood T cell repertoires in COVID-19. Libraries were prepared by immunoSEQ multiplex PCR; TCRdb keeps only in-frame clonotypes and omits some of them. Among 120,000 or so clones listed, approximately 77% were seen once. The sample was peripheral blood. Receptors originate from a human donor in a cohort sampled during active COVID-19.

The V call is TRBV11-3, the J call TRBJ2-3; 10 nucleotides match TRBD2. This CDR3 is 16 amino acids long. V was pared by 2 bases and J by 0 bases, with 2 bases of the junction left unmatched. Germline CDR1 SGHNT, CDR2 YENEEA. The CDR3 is CASSLRTSGSTDTQYF. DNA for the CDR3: TGTGCCAGCAGCTTACGGACTAGCGGAAGCACAGATACGCAGTATTTT.

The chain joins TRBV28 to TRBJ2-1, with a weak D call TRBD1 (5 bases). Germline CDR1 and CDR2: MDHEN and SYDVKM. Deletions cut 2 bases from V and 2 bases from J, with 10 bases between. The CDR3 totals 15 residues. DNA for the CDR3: TGTGCCAGCAGTTTACTGGGGCGGCCCTACAATGAGCAGTTCTTC. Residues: CASSLLGRPYNEQFF.

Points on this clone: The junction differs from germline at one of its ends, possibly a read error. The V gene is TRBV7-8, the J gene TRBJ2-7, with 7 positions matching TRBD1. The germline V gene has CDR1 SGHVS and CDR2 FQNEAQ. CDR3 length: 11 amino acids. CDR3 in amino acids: CASRGPGTADF. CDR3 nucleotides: TGTGCCAGCAGAGGTCCCGGGACAGCAGACTTC.

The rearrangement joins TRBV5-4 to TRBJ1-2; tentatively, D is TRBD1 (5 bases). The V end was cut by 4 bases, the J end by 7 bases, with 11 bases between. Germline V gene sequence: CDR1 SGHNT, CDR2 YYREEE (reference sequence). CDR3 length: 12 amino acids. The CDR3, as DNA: TGTGCCAGCAGCCTTCGGGGGGTTGGCTACACCTTC. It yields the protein CASSLRGVGYTF.

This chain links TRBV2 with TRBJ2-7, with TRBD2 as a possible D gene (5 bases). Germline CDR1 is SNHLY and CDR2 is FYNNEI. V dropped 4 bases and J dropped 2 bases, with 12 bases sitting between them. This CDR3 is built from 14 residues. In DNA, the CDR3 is TGTGCCAGCAGTGTAGAGGGAACTACCTACGAGCAGTACTTC. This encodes CASSVEGTTYEQYF.

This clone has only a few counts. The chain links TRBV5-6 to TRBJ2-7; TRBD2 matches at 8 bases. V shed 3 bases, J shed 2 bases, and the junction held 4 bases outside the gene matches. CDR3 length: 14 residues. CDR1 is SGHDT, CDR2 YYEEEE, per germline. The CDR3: CASSSLAGTYEQYF. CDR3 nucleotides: TGTGCCAGCAGCTCCCTAGCGGGTACCTACGAGCAGTACTTC.

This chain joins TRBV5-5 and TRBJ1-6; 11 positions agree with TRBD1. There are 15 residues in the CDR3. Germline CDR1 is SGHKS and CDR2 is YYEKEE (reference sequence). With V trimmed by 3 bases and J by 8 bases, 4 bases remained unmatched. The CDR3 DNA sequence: TGTGCCAGCAGCTCAGGACAGGGGGCGCATTCACCCCTCCACTTT. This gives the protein CASSSGQGAHSPLHF.

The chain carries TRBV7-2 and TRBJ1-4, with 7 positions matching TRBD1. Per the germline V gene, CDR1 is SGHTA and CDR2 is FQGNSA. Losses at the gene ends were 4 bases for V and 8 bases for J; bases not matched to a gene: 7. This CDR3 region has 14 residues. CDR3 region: CASSSPDRDEKLFF. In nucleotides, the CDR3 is TGTGCCAGCAGCTCACCCGACAGGGACGAAAAACTGTTTTTT.

Here the CDR3 DNA reads TGTGCCAGCAGCTTGGCGAGACAGGGGATTTACGAGCAGTACTTC. This encodes CASSLARQGIYEQYF. J is TRBJ2-7 and V is TRBV5-5, with 8 bases lining up with TRBD1. V lost 0 bases, J lost 4 bases, and 6 bases stayed unmatched. CDR3 length: 15 amino acids. Germline values: CDR1 SGHKS, CDR2 YYEKEE (reference sequence). Together with reference TRBV5-5 and TRBJ2-7, the CDR3 gives the full variable domain: DAGVTQSPTHLIKTRGQQVTLRCSPISGHKSVSWYQQVLGQGPQFIFQYYEKEERGRGNFPDRFSARQFPNYSSELNVNALLLGDSALYLCASSLARQGIYEQYFGPGTRLTVT.

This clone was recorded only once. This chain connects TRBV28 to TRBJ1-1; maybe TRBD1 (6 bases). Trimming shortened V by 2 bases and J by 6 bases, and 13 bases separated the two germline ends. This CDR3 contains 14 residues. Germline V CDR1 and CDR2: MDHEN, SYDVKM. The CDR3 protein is CASSLRGSGAEAFF. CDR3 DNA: TGTGCCAGCAGTTTAAGAGGTTCAGGGGCTGAAGCTTTCTTT.

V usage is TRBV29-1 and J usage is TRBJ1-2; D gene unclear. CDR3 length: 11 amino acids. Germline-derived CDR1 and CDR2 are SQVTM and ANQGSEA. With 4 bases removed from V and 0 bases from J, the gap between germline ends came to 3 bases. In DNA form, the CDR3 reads TGCAGCGTTGCAGCTAACTATGGCTACACCTTC. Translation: CSVAANYGYTF.

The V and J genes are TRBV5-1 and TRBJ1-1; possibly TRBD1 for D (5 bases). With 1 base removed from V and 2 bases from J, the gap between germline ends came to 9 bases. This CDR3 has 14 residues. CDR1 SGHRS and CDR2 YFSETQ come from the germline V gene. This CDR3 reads CASSLMQGNTEAFF. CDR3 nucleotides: TGCGCCAGCAGCTTGATGCAGGGTAACACTGAAGCTTTCTTT.

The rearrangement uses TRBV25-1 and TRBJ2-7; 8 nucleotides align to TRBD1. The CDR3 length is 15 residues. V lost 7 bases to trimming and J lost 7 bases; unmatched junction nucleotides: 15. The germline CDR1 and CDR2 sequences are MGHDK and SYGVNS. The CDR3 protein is CASKGSGGAGREQYF. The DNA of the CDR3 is TGTGCCAGCAAGGGGTCAGGGGGCGCAGGTCGGGAGCAGTACTTC.

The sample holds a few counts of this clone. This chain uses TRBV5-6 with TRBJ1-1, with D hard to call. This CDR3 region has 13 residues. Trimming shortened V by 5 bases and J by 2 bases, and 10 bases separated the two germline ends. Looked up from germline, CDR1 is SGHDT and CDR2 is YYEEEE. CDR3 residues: CASSYSGNTEAFF. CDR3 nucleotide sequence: TGTGCCAGCAGTTATTCAGGTAACACTGAAGCTTTCTTT. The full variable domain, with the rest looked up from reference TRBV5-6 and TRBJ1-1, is DAGVTQSPTHLIKTRGQQVTLRCSPKSGHDTVSWYQQALGQGPQFIFQYYEEEERQRGNFPDRFSGHQFPNYSSELNVNALLLGDSALYLCASSYSGNTEAFFGQGTRLTVV.

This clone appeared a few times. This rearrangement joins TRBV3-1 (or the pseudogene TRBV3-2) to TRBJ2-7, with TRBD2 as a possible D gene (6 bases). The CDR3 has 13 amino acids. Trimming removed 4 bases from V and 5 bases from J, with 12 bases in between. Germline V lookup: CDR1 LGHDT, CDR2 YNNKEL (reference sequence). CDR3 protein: CASSPGVGDEQYF. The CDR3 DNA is TGTGCCAGCAGCCCGGGAGTGGGTGACGAGCAGTACTTC.

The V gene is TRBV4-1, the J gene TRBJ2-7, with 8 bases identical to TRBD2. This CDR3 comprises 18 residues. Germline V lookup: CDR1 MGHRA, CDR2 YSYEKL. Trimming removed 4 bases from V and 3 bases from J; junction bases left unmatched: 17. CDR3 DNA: TGCGCCAGCAGCCTTTTCCCCTTAGGTACTAGCGGTAACTACGAGCAGTACTTC. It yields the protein CASSLFPLGTSGNYEQYF.

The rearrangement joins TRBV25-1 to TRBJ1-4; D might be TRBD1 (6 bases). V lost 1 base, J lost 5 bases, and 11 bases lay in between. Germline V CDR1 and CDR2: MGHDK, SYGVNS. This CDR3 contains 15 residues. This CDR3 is CASSESAGTNEKLFF. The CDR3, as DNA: TGTGCCAGCAGTGAATCCGCAGGGACAAATGAAAAACTGTTTTTT. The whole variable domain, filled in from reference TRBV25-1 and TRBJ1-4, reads EADIYQTPRYLVIGTGKKITLECSQTMGHDKMYWYQQDPGMELHLIHYSYGVNSTEKGDLSSESTVSRIRTEHFPLTLESARPSHTSQYLCASSESAGTNEKLFFGSGTQLSVL.

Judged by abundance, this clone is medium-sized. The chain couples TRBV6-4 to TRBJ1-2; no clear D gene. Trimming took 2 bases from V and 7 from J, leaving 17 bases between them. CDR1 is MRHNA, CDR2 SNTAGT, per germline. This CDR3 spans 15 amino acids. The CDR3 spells CASSDTPQALSGYTF. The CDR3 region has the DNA TGTGCCAGCAGTGACACCCCCCAGGCTCTGTCTGGCTACACCTTC.

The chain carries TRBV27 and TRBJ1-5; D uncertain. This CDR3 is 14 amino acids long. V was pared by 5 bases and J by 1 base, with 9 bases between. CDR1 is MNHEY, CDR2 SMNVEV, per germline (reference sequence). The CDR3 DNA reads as TGTGCCAGCAGTCCGGGAGTGAGCAATCAGCCCCAGCATTTT. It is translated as CASSPGVSNQPQHF.

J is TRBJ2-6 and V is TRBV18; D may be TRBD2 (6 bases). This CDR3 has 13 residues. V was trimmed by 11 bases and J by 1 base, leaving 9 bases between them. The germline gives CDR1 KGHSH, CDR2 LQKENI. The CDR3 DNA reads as TGTGCCTCGGGGGTTTCTGGGGCCAACGTCCTGACTTTC. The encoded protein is CASGVSGANVLTF.

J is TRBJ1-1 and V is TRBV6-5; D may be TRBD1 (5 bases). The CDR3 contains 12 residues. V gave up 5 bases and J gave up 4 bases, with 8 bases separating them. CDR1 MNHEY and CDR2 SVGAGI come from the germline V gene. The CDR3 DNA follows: TGTGCCAGCAGTAAGGGGTTCACTGAAGCTTTCTTT. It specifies CASSKGFTEAFF.

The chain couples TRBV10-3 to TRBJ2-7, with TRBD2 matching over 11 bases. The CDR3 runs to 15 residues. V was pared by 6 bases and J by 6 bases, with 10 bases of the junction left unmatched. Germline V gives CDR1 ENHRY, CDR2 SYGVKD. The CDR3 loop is CAIRQELAGVGEQYF. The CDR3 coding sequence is TGTGCCATCAGACAAGAACTAGCGGGAGTTGGCGAGCAGTACTTC.

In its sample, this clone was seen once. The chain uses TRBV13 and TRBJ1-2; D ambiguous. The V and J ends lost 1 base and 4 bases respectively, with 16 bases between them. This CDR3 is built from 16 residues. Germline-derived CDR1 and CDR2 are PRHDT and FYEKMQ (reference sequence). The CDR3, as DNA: TGTGCCAGCAGCTTAGACCCGCAAGAGGTGATCTATGGCTACACCTTC. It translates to CASSLDPQEVIYGYTF.

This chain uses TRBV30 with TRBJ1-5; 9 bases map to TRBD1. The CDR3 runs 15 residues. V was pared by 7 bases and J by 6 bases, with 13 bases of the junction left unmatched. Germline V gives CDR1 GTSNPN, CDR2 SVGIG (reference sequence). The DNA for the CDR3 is TGTGCCTTTTCCACCGGGACAGGGAATCGTCAGCCCCAGCATTTT. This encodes CAFSTGTGNRQPQHF.

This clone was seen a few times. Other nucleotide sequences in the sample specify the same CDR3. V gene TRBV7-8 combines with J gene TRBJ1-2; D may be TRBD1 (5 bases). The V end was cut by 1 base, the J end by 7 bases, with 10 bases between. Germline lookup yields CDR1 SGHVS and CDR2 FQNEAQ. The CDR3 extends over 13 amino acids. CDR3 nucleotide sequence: TGTGCCAGCAGCTTAGGCGGGGACGGTGGCTACACCTTC. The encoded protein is CASSLGGDGGYTF. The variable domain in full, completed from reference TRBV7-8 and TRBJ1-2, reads GAGVSQSPRYKVAKRGQDVALRCDPISGHVSLFWYQQALGQGPEFLTYFQNEAQLDKSGLPSDRFFAERPEGSVSTLKIQRTQQEDSAVYLCASSLGGDGGYTFGSGTRLTVV.

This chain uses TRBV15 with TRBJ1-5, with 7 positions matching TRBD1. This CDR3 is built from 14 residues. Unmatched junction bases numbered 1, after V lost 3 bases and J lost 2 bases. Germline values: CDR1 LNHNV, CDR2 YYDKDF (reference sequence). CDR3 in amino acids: CATSSDRGNQPQHF. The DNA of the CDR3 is TGTGCCACCAGCAGCGACAGGGGCAATCAGCCCCAGCATTTT. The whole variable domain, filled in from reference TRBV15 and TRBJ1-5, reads DAMVIQNPRYQVTQFGKPVTLSCSQTLNHNVMYWYQQKSSQAPKLLFHYYDKDFNNEADTPDNFQSRRPNTSFCFLDIRSPGLGDTAMYLCATSSDRGNQPQHFGDGTRLSIL.

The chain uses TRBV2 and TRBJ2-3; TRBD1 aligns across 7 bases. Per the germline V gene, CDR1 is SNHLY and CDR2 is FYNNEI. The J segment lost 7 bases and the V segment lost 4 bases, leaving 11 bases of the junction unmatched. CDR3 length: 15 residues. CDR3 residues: CASSAPRQGTYTQYF. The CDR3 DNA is TGTGCCAGCAGTGCCCCAAGACAGGGAACGTATACGCAGTATTTT.

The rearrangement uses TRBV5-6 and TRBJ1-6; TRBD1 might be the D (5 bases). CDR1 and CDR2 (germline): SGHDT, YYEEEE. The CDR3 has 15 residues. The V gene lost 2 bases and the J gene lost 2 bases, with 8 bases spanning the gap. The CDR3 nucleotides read TGTGCCAGCAGCTTCAGGGTGCCCTATAATTCACCCCTCCACTTT. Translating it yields CASSFRVPYNSPLHF.

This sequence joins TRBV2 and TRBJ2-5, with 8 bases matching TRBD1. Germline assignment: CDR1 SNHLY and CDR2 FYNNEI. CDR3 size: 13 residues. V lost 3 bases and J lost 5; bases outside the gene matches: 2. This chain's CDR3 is CASSEDREETQYF. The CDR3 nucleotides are TGTGCCAGCAGTGAGGACAGGGAGGAGACCCAGTACTTC.

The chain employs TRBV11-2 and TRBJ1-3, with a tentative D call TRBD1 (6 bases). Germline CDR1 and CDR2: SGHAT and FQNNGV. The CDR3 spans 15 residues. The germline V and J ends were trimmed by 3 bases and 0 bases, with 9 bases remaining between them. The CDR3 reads CASSLGGGSGNTIYF. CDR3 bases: TGTGCCAGCAGCTTGGGAGGGGGCTCTGGAAACACCATATATTTT.

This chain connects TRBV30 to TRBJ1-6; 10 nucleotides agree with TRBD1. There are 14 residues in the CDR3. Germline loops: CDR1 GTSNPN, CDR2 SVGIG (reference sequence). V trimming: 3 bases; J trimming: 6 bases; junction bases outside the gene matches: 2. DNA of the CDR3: TGTGCCTGGAGGAGGACAGGGGGTAATTCACCCCTCCACTTT. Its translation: CAWRRTGGNSPLHF.

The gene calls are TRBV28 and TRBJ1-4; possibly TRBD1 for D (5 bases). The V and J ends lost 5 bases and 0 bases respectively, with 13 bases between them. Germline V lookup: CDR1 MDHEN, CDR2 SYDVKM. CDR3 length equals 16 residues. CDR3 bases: TGTGCCAGCAGTCTTCGGGGGATTGCAACTAATGAAAAACTGTTTTTT. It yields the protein CASSLRGIATNEKLFF.